Following are 2 T cell receptor beta chains from one sample sequenced in a study of T cell responses to AZD1222 COVID-19 vaccine. Clones were sequenced by immunoSEQ multiplex PCR, and TCRdb holds only the in-frame ones, with some missing. The sample yields about 94,000 clones, around 85% seen once. Sequencing was performed on peripheral blood, taken 28 days after the second AZD1222 dose. Receptor source: an adult who received the AZD1222 COVID-19 vaccine.

V is TRBV4-2 and J is TRBJ1-1, with D uncertain. V was cut by 2 bases and J by 1 base, with 11 bases left in between. The CDR3 spans 15 residues. Germline V gives CDR1 LGHNA, CDR2 YNFKEQ. The chain's CDR3 is CASSQSSLGNTEAFF. CDR3 DNA: TGTGCCAGCAGCCAATCGAGCTTAGGGAACACTGAAGCTTTCTTT.

The chain is built from TRBV6-5 and TRBJ2-7; TRBD2 matches at 7 bases. V lost 2 bases and J lost 4; bases outside the gene matches: 11. Germline assignment: CDR1 MNHEY and CDR2 SVGAGI. The CDR3 runs to 16 residues. In nucleotides, the CDR3 is TGTGCCAGCAGTTACGACTCGGCGGGAGAGTTGTACGAGCAGTACTTC. Its translation: CASSYDSAGELYEQYF.